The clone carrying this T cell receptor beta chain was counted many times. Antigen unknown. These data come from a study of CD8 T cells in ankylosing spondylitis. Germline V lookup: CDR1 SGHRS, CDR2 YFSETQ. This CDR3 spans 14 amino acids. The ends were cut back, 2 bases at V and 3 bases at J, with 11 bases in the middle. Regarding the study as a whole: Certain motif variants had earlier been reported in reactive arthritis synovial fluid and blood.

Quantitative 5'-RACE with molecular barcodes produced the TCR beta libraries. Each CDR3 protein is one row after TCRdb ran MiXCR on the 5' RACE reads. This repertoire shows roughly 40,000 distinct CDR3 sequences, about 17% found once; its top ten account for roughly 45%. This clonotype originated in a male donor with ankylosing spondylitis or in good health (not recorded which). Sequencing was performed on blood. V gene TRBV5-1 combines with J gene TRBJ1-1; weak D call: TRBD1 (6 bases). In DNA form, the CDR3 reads TGCGCCAGCAGCTTCCAGGGGTCCGACACTGAAGCTTTCTTT. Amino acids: CASSFQGSDTEAFF.